The source of this TCR beta chain is a study of T cells in Graves' hyperthyroidism and ophthalmopathy. Study results and caveats: Ophthalmopathy, as predicted by the model, came a median 6.5 months after the prediction. From stable hyperthyroidism, ophthalmopathy was separated by a 13 V-J model.

RNA transcripts provided the source from which TCR beta CDR3 regions were amplified. Researchers ran a first-round RT-PCR on the TCR CDR3 using the HTBI primer set. TCRdb itself ran the multiplex PCR reads through MiXCR, one entry per CDR3 protein. The sample holds 350,000 to 400,000 distinct CDR3 sequences, 14% to 15% seen once. V lost 5 bases to trimming and J lost 2 bases; unmatched junction nucleotides: 6. The V gene's germline CDR1 is DFQATT and CDR2 SNEGSKA (reference sequence). The CDR3 consists of 14 residues. This clonotype was recorded at least ten times. The antigen is undetermined. Newly diagnosed patients aged 18 to 65 had hyperthyroidism of under 2 months' duration.

Sequencing was performed on blood. The sequence came from a woman aged 25 to 45 with Graves' hyperthyroidism. The chain employs TRBV20-1 and TRBJ1-5, with 7 nucleotides matching TRBD1. CDR3: CSAEDRNGNQPQHF. The DNA of the CDR3 is TGCAGTGCTGAGGACAGGAATGGCAATCAGCCCCAGCATTTT.